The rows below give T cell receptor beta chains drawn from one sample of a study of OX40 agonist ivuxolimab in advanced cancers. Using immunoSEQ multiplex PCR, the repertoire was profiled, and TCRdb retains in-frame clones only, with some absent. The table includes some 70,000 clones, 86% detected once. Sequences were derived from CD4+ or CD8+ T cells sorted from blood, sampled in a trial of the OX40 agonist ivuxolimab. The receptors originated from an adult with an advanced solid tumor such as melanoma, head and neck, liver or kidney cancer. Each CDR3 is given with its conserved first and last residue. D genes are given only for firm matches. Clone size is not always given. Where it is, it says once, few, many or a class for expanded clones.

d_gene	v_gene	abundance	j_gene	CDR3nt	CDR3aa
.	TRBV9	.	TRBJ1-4	TGTGCCAGCAGCCTCGAGGCGGGTCGAAGGGGCGAAAAACTGTTTTTT	CASSLEAGRRGEKLFF
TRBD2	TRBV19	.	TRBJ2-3	TGTGCCAGTAAATTCGGGACTAGCGGGGGACGTTACCCAGATACGCAGTATTTT	CASKFGTSGGRYPDTQYF
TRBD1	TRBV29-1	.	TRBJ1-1	TGCAGCGCGTGGGACAGGGATCACACTGAAGCTTTCTTT	CSAWDRDHTEAFF
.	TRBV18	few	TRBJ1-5	TGTGCCAGCTCACCTACAGATCAGCCCCAGCATTTT	CASSPTDQPQHF
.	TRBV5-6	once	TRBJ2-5	TGTGCCAGCAGTTTCTCCCCCGGCCTCGGTGGGAAGACCCAGTACTTC	CASSFSPGLGGKTQYF
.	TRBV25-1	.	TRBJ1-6	TGTGCCAGCATAAAGAGTTCCTATAATTCACCCCTCCACTTT	CASIKSSYNSPLHF
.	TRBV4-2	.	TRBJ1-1	TGTGCCAGCAGCCAACTACAGGGTTTTGGGAACACTGAAGCTTTCTTT	CASSQLQGFGNTEAFF
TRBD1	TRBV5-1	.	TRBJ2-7	TGCGCCAGCAGCCCATCGACAGGGGGCCTCTACGAGCAGTACTTC	CASSPSTGGLYEQYF
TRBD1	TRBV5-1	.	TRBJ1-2	TGCGCCAGCAGCTTCGGCGGGACAGCTAACTATGGCTACACCTTC	CASSFGGTANYGYTF
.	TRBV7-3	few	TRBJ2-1	TGTGCCAGCAGCTTCGGTGGGGATGAGCAGTTCTTC	CASSFGGDEQFF
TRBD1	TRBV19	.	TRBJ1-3	TGTGCCAGTAGTCACAGTCAACGAGGGGGCATGGGAAACACCATATATTTT	CASSHSQRGGMGNTIYF
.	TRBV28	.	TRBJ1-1	TGTGCCAGCAGTAATACAGGGAAGGAAAGAGCTTTCTTT	CASSNTGKERAFF
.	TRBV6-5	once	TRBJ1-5	TGTGCCAGCAGTTACGACAGCAATCAGCCCCAGCATTTT	CASSYDSNQPQHF
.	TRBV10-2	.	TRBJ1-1	TGCGCCAGCGGGGAGAACACTGAAGCTTTCTTT	CASGENTEAFF
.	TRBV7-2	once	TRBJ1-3	TGTGCCAGCAGCCCTCCCAATCAAAACACCATATATTTT	CASSPPNQNTIYF
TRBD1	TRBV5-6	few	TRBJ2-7	TGTGCCAGCAGCATCCGGGACAGGGGATCCGAGCAGTACTTC	CASSIRDRGSEQYF
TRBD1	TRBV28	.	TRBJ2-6	TGTGCCAGCAGGCCTCGACAGGGGCGCTCTGGGGCCAACGTCCTGACTTTC	CASRPRQGRSGANVLTF
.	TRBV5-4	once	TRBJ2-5	TGTGCCAGCAGCACCCGACAGCAAGAGACCCAGTACTTC	CASSTRQQETQYF
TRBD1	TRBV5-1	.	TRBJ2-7	TGCGCCAGCAGCGGGACAGGGTTGGGCGAGCAGTACTTC	CASSGTGLGEQYF
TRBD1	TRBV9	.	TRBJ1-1	TGTGCCAGCAGCGCTTACAGGGGGCCCGGCACTGAAGCTTTCTTT	CASSAYRGPGTEAFF
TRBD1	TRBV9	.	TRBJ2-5	TGTGCCAGCAGCGTAGGGGACAGGAATCAAGAGACCCAGTACTTC	CASSVGDRNQETQYF
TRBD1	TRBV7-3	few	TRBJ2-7	TGTGCCAGCAGCCCCCGAGGGGGCCGGGACGAGCAGTACTTC	CASSPRGGRDEQYF
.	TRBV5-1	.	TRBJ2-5	TGCGCCAGCAGCCCCAAAGGAGAGACCCAGTACTTC	CASSPKGETQYF
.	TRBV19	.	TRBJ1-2	TGTGCCAGTAGTATAGATCTCGGCCGTCAAGGAGATGGCTACACCTTC	CASSIDLGRQGDGYTF
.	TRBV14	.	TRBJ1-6	TGTGCCAGCAGCCAGCTAGTCCCACCCCTCCACTTT	CASSQLVPPLHF
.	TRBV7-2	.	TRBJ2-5	TGTGCCAGCAGCTCGGGGACGGTAAAAGAGACCCAGTACTTC	CASSSGTVKETQYF
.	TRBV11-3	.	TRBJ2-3	TGTGCCAGCCGGGACCGCCATACCGCCAATACGCAGTATTTT	CASRDRHTANTQYF
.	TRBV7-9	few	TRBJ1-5	TGTGCCAGCAGCTTAGGGTACGGGGGAGGTCAGCCCCAGCATTTT	CASSLGYGGGQPQHF
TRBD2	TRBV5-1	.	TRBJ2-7	TGCGCCAGCAGCTTGTGGGGAGGGCTAGCCTCCGAGCAGTACTTC	CASSLWGGLASEQYF
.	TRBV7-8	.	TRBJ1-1	TGTGCCAGCAGCCTTCCAGGGAACACTGAAGCTTTCTTT	CASSLPGNTEAFF
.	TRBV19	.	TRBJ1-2	TGTGCCAGTAGTATAGGGTGGGTAGCTCATGGCTACACCTTC	CASSIGWVAHGYTF
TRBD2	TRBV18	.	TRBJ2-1	TGTGCCAGCTCACCATTAGCGGGGGGGTATGGTGAGCAGTTCTTC	CASSPLAGGYGEQFF
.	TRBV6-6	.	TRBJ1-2	TGTGCCAGCAGTTACGGGGTAGACTATGGCTACACCTTC	CASSYGVDYGYTF
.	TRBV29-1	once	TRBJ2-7	TGCAGCGTTGACTATGACAGTGGGCAGTACTTC	CSVDYDSGQYF
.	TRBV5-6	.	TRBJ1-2	TGTGCCAGCAGCCCCCCGGACGGCTCCCGCGGCTACACCTTC	CASSPPDGSRGYTF
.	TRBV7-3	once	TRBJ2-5	TGTGCCAGCAGCCCAGGGGTGCAAGAGACCCAGTACTTC	CASSPGVQETQYF
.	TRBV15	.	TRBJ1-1	TGTGCCACCAGCAGAGGGGCCCTCATGAACACTGAAGCTTTCTTT	CATSRGALMNTEAFF
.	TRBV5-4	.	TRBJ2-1	TGTGCCAGCAGCTTGGCGCAGGAGGGGTACAATGAGCAGTTCTTC	CASSLAQEGYNEQFF
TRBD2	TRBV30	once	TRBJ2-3	TGTGCCTGGAGACAGACTAGCGCAGATACGCAGTATTTT	CAWRQTSADTQYF
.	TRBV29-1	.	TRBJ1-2	TGCAGCGTTGAGGGCGGCTGGGGCTACACCTTC	CSVEGGWGYTF
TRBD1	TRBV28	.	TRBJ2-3	TGTGCCAGCAGTCCCACAGGGGAGTTTACAGATACGCAGTATTTT	CASSPTGEFTDTQYF
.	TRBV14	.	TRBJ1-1	TGTGCCAGCAGCCAAGATAAGGGAAGAAGGACTGAAGCTTTCTTT	CASSQDKGRRTEAFF
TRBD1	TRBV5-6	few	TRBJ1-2	TGTGCCAGCAGCTCGGGACAGGGGGCGAATTACTATGGCTACACCTTC	CASSSGQGANYYGYTF
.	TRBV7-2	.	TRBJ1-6	TGTGCCAGCAGCTTAGCTAGGGATCAATCACCCCTCCACTTT	CASSLARDQSPLHF
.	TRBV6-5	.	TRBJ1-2	TGTGCCAGCAGCCGCAGCGCAGATATCCTTAGCTACACCTTC	CASSRSADILSYTF
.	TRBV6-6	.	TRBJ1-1	TGTGCCAGCAGTCCCCCCCCTGGGAACACTGAAGCTTTCTTT	CASSPPPGNTEAFF
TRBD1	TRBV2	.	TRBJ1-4	TGTGCCAGCACCTACCGGGACAGGGAAAAACTGTTTTTT	CASTYRDREKLFF
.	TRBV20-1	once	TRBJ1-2	TGCAGTGCTATCCGGGGAGAAGGCTACACCTTC	CSAIRGEGYTF
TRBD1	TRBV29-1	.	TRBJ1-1	TGCAGCGTTAGCGGGACAGGGGACGGCGTAGCTTTCTTT	CSVSGTGDGVAFF
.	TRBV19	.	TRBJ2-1	TGTGCCAGTAACACTAGACTGGGCGATGAGCAGTTCTTC	CASNTRLGDEQFF
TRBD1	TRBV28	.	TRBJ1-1	TGTGCCAGCAGTTTATCTAGGAGGGGGCTAACTGAAGCTTTCTTT	CASSLSRRGLTEAFF
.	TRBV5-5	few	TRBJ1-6	TGTGCCAGCAGCTTGGCGACACGATATAATTCACCCCTCCACTTT	CASSLATRYNSPLHF
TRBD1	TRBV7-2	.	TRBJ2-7	TGTGCCAGCAGCTTAGAGGGACAGGGTAGTTACGAGCAGTACTTC	CASSLEGQGSYEQYF
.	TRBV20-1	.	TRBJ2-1	TGCAGTGCACCTGTGAATGAGCAGTTCTTC	CSAPVNEQFF
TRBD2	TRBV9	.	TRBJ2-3	TGTGCCAGCAGCGTAGTTGGCGGGGGAGGTGGAGATACGCAGTATTTT	CASSVVGGGGGDTQYF
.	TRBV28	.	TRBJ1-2	TGTGCCAGCAGTCCCCCCGGGGGGGGGCAGGGCTATGGCTACACCTTC	CASSPPGGGQGYGYTF
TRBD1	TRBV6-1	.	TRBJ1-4	TGTGCCAGCAGGGACAGGGGGCTTAGTGAAAAACTGTTTTTT	CASRDRGLSEKLFF
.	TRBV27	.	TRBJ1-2	TGTGCCAGCCACCCCTCGGGCAGGGACAACTATGGCTACACCTTC	CASHPSGRDNYGYTF
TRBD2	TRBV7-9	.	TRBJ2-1	TGTGCCAGCAGCCACGCCTTTAGCGGGGGGCCGATTTACAATGAGCAGTTCTTC	CASSHAFSGGPIYNEQFF